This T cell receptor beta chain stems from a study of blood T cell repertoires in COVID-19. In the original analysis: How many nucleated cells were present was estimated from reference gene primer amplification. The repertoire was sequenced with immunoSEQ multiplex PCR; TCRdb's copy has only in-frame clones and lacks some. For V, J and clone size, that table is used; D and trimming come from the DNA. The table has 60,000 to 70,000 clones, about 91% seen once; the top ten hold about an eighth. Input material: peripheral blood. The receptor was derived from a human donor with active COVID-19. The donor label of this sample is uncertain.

The CDR3 spells CASRWGGQNTEAFF. The CDR3 coding sequence is TGTGCCAGCAGATGGGGGGGACAGAACACTGAAGCTTTCTTT. The rearrangement links TRBV6-5 to TRBJ1-1, with a possible D match to TRBD1 (6 bases). V lost 6 bases to trimming and J lost 1 base, with 12 bases between them. Germline values: CDR1 MNHEY, CDR2 SVGAGI. This CDR3 contains 14 residues.